This T cell receptor (beta chain) is from a study of T cell responses to AZD1222 COVID-19 vaccine. Whole-study context: Pooled in the analysis were second doses at about 4 or about 12 weeks.

Assay used: immunoSEQ multiplex PCR; TCRdb lists only in-frame clones, some missing. The sample shows some 150,000 clones, around 94% of them seen only once. The study's findings and limits: The number of AZD1222 recipients seropositive at baseline was only 6 or 7. Close to half of all spike-specific TCRs reportedly target regions of the variants that are unmutated.

This clone was seen only once. Its cognate antigen is unknown. The V end lost 1 base, the J end lost 3 bases, and 10 bases lay between the germline ends. CDR1 is LNHNV, CDR2 YYDKDF, per germline (reference sequence). The CDR3 consists of 15 residues. The receptor was isolated from an adult in good health. This material consisted of peripheral blood, taken on day 0 of AZD1222 vaccination. This chain links TRBV15 with TRBJ1-3, with D uncertain. The CDR3 sequence is CATSRVFRGGNTIYF. DNA for the CDR3: TGTGCCACCAGCAGAGTCTTCCGGGGTGGAAACACCATATATTTT.